These 32 T cell receptor beta chains were sequenced from one sample in a study of PD-L1 blockade in urothelial cancer. Repertoires were generated with immunoSEQ multiplex PCR, while TCRdb's copy carries only in-frame clones and drops some. The sample records roughly 45,000 clones, 87% being singletons. Sequenced here: PBMCs, sampled around atezolizumab (anti-PD-L1) treatment. These receptors were taken from a man aged 55 to 70 with urothelial cancer.

The chain is built from TRBV5-1 and TRBJ2-3, with TRBD1 matching 7 bases. V shed 4 bases and J 4 bases; nucleotides not matched to a gene: 9. CDR1 is SGHRS and CDR2 is YFSETQ in the germline V gene. CDR3 length equals 15 residues. The chain's CDR3 is CASSIVNRGSDTQYF. The CDR3 coding sequence is TGCGCCAGCAGCATAGTTAACAGGGGATCAGATACGCAGTATTTT. The entire variable domain, with the rest obtained from reference TRBV5-1 and TRBJ2-3, is as follows: KAGVTQTPRYLIKTRGQQVTLSCSPISGHRSVSWYQQTPGQGLQFLFEYFSETQRNKGNFPGRFSGRQFSNSRSEMNVSTLELGDSALYLCASSIVNRGSDTQYFGPGTRLTVL.

CDR3 protein: CASSRDRGDTQYF. CDR3 sequence (DNA): TGTGCCAGTAGTAGAGACAGGGGTGATACGCAGTATTTT. V usage is TRBV19 and J usage is TRBJ2-3; 8 bases are shared with TRBD1. From germline, CDR1 is LNHDA and CDR2 SQIVND (reference sequence). V trimming: 4 bases; J trimming: 6 bases; junction bases outside the gene matches: 3. The CDR3 loop spans 13 amino acids.

This clone was seen a single time. This chain links TRBV10-2 with TRBJ2-1; 8 bases map to TRBD1. Germline V CDR1 and CDR2: WSHSY, SAAADI. J lost 4 bases, V lost 8 bases, and 7 bases had no gene match. This CDR3 has 14 amino acids. In nucleotides, the CDR3 is TGCGCCAGCTGTGCAGGGGGCAGTTACAATGAGCAGTTCTTC. It encodes CASCAGGSYNEQFF.

The chain employs TRBV7-9 and TRBJ2-1, with 8 bases aligning to TRBD1. The CDR3 runs 15 residues. J was trimmed by 7 bases and V by 5 bases; bases with no gene match: 10. Germline V CDR1 and CDR2: SEHNR, FQNEAQ (reference sequence). For the CDR3, the DNA is TGTGCCAGCAGCCCTACCTTTAGACAGGGGAATGAGCAGTTCTTC. It codes for CASSPTFRQGNEQFF.

This clone has only a few counts. The chain employs TRBV5-1 and TRBJ2-7; a weak D match, TRBD2 (5 bases). Per germline, CDR1 SGHRS and CDR2 YFSETQ. V was trimmed by 0 bases and J by 7 bases, leaving 14 bases between them. The CDR3 is 14 amino acids. The CDR3 is CASSLEIGEREQYF. Written as DNA, the CDR3 is TGCGCCAGCAGCTTGGAGATCGGGGAGCGGGAGCAGTACTTC.

V gene TRBV5-4 combines with J gene TRBJ2-3, with TRBD1 matching 9 bases. Trimming took 4 bases from V and 5 from J; bases not matched to a gene: 8. This CDR3 region has 15 residues. Germline V gene sequence: CDR1 SGHNT, CDR2 YYREEE (reference sequence). Here the CDR3 reads CASSTGTGRRDTQYF. The CDR3 coding sequence is TGTGCCAGCAGCACGGGGACAGGGAGGCGAGATACGCAGTATTTT.

The V gene is TRBV5-6, the J gene TRBJ2-1, with 14 bases that match TRBD2. This CDR3 has 15 amino acids. Germline-derived CDR1 and CDR2 are SGHDT and YYEEEE. Trimming cost V 1 base and J 10 bases; bases outside gene matches: 4. In DNA form, the CDR3 reads TGTGCCAGCAGCTTGAGGACTAGCGGGGGGAGGGAGCAGTTCTTC. Translated, it gives CASSLRTSGGREQFF.

The V call is TRBV7-8, the J call TRBJ1-2, with D possibly matching TRBD1 (6 bases). The germline CDR1 and CDR2 sequences are SGHVS and FQNEAQ. The CDR3 sequence is 14 residues long. The V gene lost 6 bases and the J gene lost 4 bases, with 15 bases spanning the gap. The DNA of the CDR3 is TGTGCCAGCAGGTTAAAGGTGACAGGCTATGGCTACACCTTC. Translating it yields CASRLKVTGYGYTF.

This clone is judged medium-sized. The genes are TRBV19 and TRBJ2-1; TRBD2 matches at 7 bases. From germline, CDR1 is LNHDA and CDR2 SQIVND (reference sequence). The CDR3 covers 13 residues. J was trimmed by 7 bases and V by 7 bases; bases with no gene match: 7. The CDR3, as DNA: TGTGCCAGTAATCCTAGCGGCCGAAATGAGCAGTTCTTC. Translation gives CASNPSGRNEQFF.

In its sample, this clone was seen once. This chain connects TRBV6-6 to TRBJ2-5; 7 bases map to TRBD1. The CDR3 spans 14 residues. The germline V gene encodes CDR1 MNHNY and CDR2 SVGAGI (reference sequence). V lost 2 bases, J lost 4 bases, and 4 bases stayed unmatched. This CDR3 is CASSYKGAGETQYF. The CDR3 DNA reads as TGTGCCAGCAGTTACAAGGGGGCAGGAGAGACCCAGTACTTC.

The chain has TRBV28 and TRBJ1-2, with TRBD1 matching 7 bases. Germline lookup yields CDR1 MDHEN and CDR2 SYDVKM. This CDR3 spans 15 amino acids. The trim removed 2 bases at V and 6 bases at J, leaving 9 bases unmatched. In DNA form, the CDR3 reads TGTGCCAGCAGTTTAGCATCAGGACAGGCCCATGGCTACACCTTC. Translating gives CASSLASGQAHGYTF.

As to this clone: The junction and the germline gene differ at one end; a read error may be behind it. The chain employs TRBV4-3 and TRBJ2-5; TRBD2 matches 12 bases. Germline-derived CDR1 and CDR2 are LGHNA and YSLEER. The CDR3 sequence is 17 residues long. CDR3 in DNA: TGCGCCAGCAGCCAAGAAATCCTAGCGGGGGGGCAAGGGACCCAGTACTTC. Residues: CASSQEILAGGQGTQYF.

The chain has TRBV9 and TRBJ2-7; TRBD2 matches 8 bases. Per the germline V gene, CDR1 is SGDLS and CDR2 is YYNGEE. CDR3 length: 14 amino acids. The junction had 4 bases not matched to a gene; V was cut back by 1 base and J by 4 bases. CDR3 in amino acids: CASSVSGGQYEQYF. The CDR3, as DNA: TGTGCCAGCAGCGTATCGGGGGGGCAATACGAGCAGTACTTC.

V usage is TRBV5-1 and J usage is TRBJ2-1, with 10 bases fitting TRBD2. Germline CDR1 is SGHRS and CDR2 is YFSETQ. V was pared by 0 bases and J by 5 bases, with 5 bases of the junction left unmatched. This CDR3 spans 16 amino acids. The CDR3 spells CASSLVVSGGNNEQFF. The CDR3 region has the DNA TGCGCCAGCAGCTTGGTGGTTAGCGGGGGGAACAATGAGCAGTTCTTC.

This chain connects TRBV6-5 to TRBJ1-6, with D unresolved. The CDR3 consists of 15 residues. The germline CDR1 and CDR2 sequences are MNHEY and SVGAGI. The V end lost 0 bases, the J end lost 8 bases, and 11 bases lay between the germline ends. The DNA for the CDR3 is TGTGCCAGCAGTTACTCCGGGAGTTCCGATTCACCCCTCCACTTT. It codes for CASSYSGSSDSPLHF.

This sequence joins TRBV4-1 and TRBJ2-2; a weak D match, TRBD1 (6 bases). The V end was cut by 1 base, the J end by 3 bases, with 12 bases between. CDR1 and CDR2 (germline): MGHRA, YSYEKL. The CDR3 contains 16 residues. Here the CDR3 DNA reads TGCGCCAGCAGCCAAGGCCTGGACAGATACACCGGGGAGCTGTTTTTT. Amino acid sequence: CASSQGLDRYTGELFF.

This chain links TRBV7-2 with TRBJ2-3; 9 bases align to TRBD1. Unmatched junction bases numbered 10, after V lost 4 bases and J lost 2 bases. The germline gives CDR1 SGHTA, CDR2 FQGNSA. The CDR3 spans 17 residues. The CDR3: CASSSQGGQGNTDTQYF. DNA for the CDR3: TGTGCCAGCAGCTCCCAAGGGGGACAGGGTAACACAGATACGCAGTATTTT.

The CDR3 DNA sequence: TGTGCCAGCTCTCGGCAGGGGGTTTACAATGAGCAGTTCTTC. Translation: CASSRQGVYNEQFF. The rearrangement joins TRBV2 to TRBJ2-1; 7 positions agree with TRBD1. V dropped 8 bases and J dropped 4; count of bases not matched to a gene: 8. This CDR3 spans 14 amino acids. CDR1 and CDR2 from the germline V gene are SNHLY and FYNNEI.

This clone appeared once. The rearrangement links TRBV11-2 to TRBJ1-2; D perhaps matches TRBD1 (5 bases). CDR1 is SGHAT and CDR2 is FQNNGV in the germline V gene. V was trimmed by 5 bases and J by 2 bases, leaving 9 bases between them. The CDR3 length is 13 residues. The CDR3: CASSPQENYGYTF. CDR3 nucleotides: TGTGCCAGCAGCCCACAGGAAAACTATGGCTACACCTTC.

The rearrangement links TRBV7-9 to TRBJ2-2; D is ambiguous. This CDR3 has 13 residues. CDR1 SEHNR and CDR2 FQNEAQ come from the germline V gene (reference sequence). Trimming pared 6 bases from V and 3 bases from J, leaving 8 bases between. DNA of the CDR3: TGTGCCAGCAGGCAGGTAGACACCGGGGAGCTGTTTTTT. Protein sequence: CASRQVDTGELFF.

The chain joins TRBV7-2 to TRBJ1-2, with a tentative D call TRBD1 (6 bases). The CDR3 covers 16 residues. Germline V gene data show CDR1 as SGHTA and CDR2 as FQGNSA. V dropped 5 bases and J dropped 0 bases, with 16 bases sitting between them. This CDR3 reads CASSPPGQQANYGYTF. Here the CDR3 DNA reads TGTGCCAGCAGCCCCCCGGGACAACAAGCTAACTATGGCTACACCTTC.

This clone was detected only once. V gene TRBV6-5 combines with J gene TRBJ1-1, with D possibly matching TRBD1 (5 bases). CDR3 length: 14 amino acids. Looked up from germline, CDR1 is MNHEY and CDR2 is SVGAGI. Trimming took off 5 bases at V and 4 bases at J, with 14 bases between the two ends. The CDR3 reads CASSTGTQVTEAFF. The CDR3 nucleotides read TGTGCCAGCAGTACCGGGACTCAGGTCACTGAAGCTTTCTTT.

CDR3 DNA: TGTGCCAGCAGTCTTACTAGCGGGGGTTTTAATGAGCAGTTCTTC. Translated, it gives CASSLTSGGFNEQFF. V usage is TRBV7-3 and J usage is TRBJ2-1; TRBD2 matches 11 bases. The V and J ends lost 6 bases and 7 bases, in that order; junction bases with no gene match: 8. CDR1 is SGHTA, CDR2 FQGTGA, per germline. The CDR3 contains 15 residues.

The chain combines TRBV7-2 with TRBJ1-5; 9 bases align to TRBD1. The CDR3 consists of 15 residues. Germline CDR1 reads SGHTA; CDR2 reads FQGNSA. Trimming removed 5 bases from V and 9 bases from J; junction bases left unmatched: 11. In DNA form, the CDR3 reads TGTGCCAGCAGCCAGAGACAGGGGGACTCCTCGCCCCAGCATTTT. Its translation is CASSQRQGDSSPQHF.

This clone was observed once. The chain links TRBV7-2 to TRBJ1-5, with D hard to call. Trimming pared 1 base from V and 5 bases from J, leaving 9 bases between. The CDR3 is 14 residues long. CDR1 SGHTA and CDR2 FQGNSA come from the germline V gene. CDR3 residues: CASSLGEGHQPQHF. The CDR3 region has the DNA TGTGCCAGCAGCTTAGGGGAGGGCCATCAGCCCCAGCATTTT.

This clone was seen only a few times. The J gene is TRBJ1-2, the V gene TRBV21-1; the D call TRBD1 from the table was never checked on the DNA. TRBV21-1 is described as a pseudogene. The CDR3 is made up of 9 amino acids. This CDR3 reads CASSKTGFF. CDR3 bases: TGTGCCAGCAGCAAAACAGGGTTCTTC.

The rearrangement uses TRBV20-1 and TRBJ2-1; no firm D call. This CDR3 has 11 residues. Germline CDR1 and CDR2: DFQATT and SNEGSKA (reference sequence). V dropped 6 bases and J dropped 7 bases, with 10 bases sitting between them. This chain's CDR3 is CSAPLANEQFF. The CDR3 DNA follows: TGCAGTGCCCCTTTGGCTAATGAGCAGTTCTTC.

The V and J genes are TRBV7-2 and TRBJ2-1; 7 bases map to TRBD2. V dropped 8 bases and J dropped 7; count of bases not matched to a gene: 11. The CDR3 loop spans 14 amino acids. In germline, CDR1 is SGHTA, CDR2 FQGNSA. CDR3: CASAIGSGGNEQFF. CDR3 nucleotides: TGTGCCAGCGCTATCGGGTCCGGGGGGAATGAGCAGTTCTTC.

Written as DNA, the CDR3 is TGTGCCAGCACTACAGATAATTCACCCCTCCACTTT. It is translated as CASTTDNSPLHF. This rearrangement joins TRBV6-1 to TRBJ1-6; D is uncertain. Per the germline V gene, CDR1 is MNHNS and CDR2 is SASEGT. The germline V and J ends were trimmed by 7 bases and 5 bases, with 6 bases remaining between them. The length of the CDR3 is 12 residues.

V gene TRBV28 combines with J gene TRBJ2-1, with TRBD2 matching 8 bases. The CDR3 runs to 16 residues. Trimming took 4 bases from V and 7 from J; bases not matched to a gene: 12. Germline-derived CDR1 and CDR2 are MDHEN and SYDVKM. The CDR3 region is CASSSREGFFSNEQFF. For the CDR3, the DNA is TGTGCCAGCAGTTCCCGGGAGGGGTTTTTTTCAAATGAGCAGTTCTTC.

The chain is built from TRBV30 and TRBJ1-5; D is unclear. Trimming removed 0 bases from V and 3 bases from J, with 6 bases in between. CDR3 length: 13 amino acids. The V gene's germline CDR1 is GTSNPN and CDR2 SVGIG (reference sequence). In nucleotides, the CDR3 is TGTGCCTGGAGTGTACGGGACAATCAGCCCCAGCATTTT. Encoded protein: CAWSVRDNQPQHF.

The chain's CDR3 is CASSLDRDQPQHF. The CDR3 DNA reads TGTGCCAGCAGCTTAGATCGGGATCAGCCCCAGCATTTT. The V and J genes are TRBV11-2 and TRBJ1-5; D call uncertain. From germline, CDR1 is SGHAT and CDR2 FQNNGV. Trimming pared 0 bases from V and 5 bases from J, leaving 5 bases between. The CDR3 has 13 amino acids.